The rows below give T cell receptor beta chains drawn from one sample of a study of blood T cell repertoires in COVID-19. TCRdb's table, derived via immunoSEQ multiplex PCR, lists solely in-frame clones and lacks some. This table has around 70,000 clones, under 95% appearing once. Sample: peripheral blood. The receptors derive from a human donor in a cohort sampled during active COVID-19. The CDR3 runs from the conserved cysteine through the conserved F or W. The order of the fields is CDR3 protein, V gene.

CASSIEWTANSPLHF TRBV19
CASSPEGTVNQPQHF TRBV7-9
CASSFPGNATDRGENSNQPQHF TRBV27
CASSPKIRDIRKNQPQHF TRBV18
CASSQDLWTGGYNSPLHF TRBV3-1/TRBV3-2
CASSLRQGAGTQYF TRBV6-5
CASSPQGDQPQHF TRBV7-2
CAWGSGGTDTQYF TRBV30
CASSQEVGGTGELFF TRBV4-2
CASSQDENNEQFF TRBV4-1
CASSIAPGQLLHF TRBV19
CASSYMETNEKLFF TRBV5-6
CASSGLGGYNEQFF TRBV5-1
CASSPGLAGHRVTDTQYF TRBV18
CASRGQGGEPQHF TRBV11-2
CASSPPRGVNNEQFF TRBV18
CASSLGQVNTEAFF TRBV18
CASTPGQGIAKNIQYF TRBV5-1
CASSYGQTHNSPLHF TRBV7-2
CASGDSVNTEAFF TRBV19
CATSDYGAPGAGNTIYF TRBV24-1
CASSQDISGANVLTF TRBV3-1/TRBV3-2
CASSYSQGQETQYF TRBV6-5
CASSQAPSRGTEAFF TRBV4-3
CASRSGGARETQYF TRBV27
CASSGRDRGPGELFF TRBV7-6
CASSLVFQNTEAFF TRBV7-8
CASTRQGYQPQHF TRBV28
CASRRQDGNQPQHF TRBV27
CASSSTGTSGGADTQYF TRBV7-3
CASSHPSGGTDTQYF TRBV23-1
CASSSWAPNYGYTF TRBV19
CAWSEAGTGSYGSPLHF TRBV30
CAIRGGQSPRNEQFF TRBV10-3
CASSFLLGQGSYEQYF TRBV7-9
CASSGIDRGNTEAFF TRBV2
CASSRDFNNEQFF TRBV6-5
CASRRAFDSYYGYTF TRBV2
CASSWGQGANYGYTF TRBV7-9